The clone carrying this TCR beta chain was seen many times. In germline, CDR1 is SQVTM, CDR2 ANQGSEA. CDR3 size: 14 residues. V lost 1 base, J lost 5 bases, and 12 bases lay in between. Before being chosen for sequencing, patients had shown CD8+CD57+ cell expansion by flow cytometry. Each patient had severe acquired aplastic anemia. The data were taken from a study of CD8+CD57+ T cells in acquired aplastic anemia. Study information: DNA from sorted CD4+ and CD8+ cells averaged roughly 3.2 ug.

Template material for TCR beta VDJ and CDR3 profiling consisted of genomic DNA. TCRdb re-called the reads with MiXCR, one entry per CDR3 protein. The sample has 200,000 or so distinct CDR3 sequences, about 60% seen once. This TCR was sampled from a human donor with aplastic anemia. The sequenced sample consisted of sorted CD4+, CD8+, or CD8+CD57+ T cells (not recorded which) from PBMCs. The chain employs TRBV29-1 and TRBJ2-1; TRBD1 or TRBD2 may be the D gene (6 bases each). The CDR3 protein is CSVEARGLHNEQFF. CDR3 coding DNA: TGCAGCGTTGAAGCCCGGGGGCTTCACAATGAGCAGTTCTTC.